This passage covers 23 T cell receptor beta chains from one sample sequenced in a study of blood T cell repertoires in COVID-19. Repertoires were generated with immunoSEQ multiplex PCR, while TCRdb's copy carries only in-frame clones and drops some. This sample has 250,000 or so clones, with roughly 85% found just once. The sample comprised peripheral blood. Receptors originate from a woman aged 30 to 39 with active or convalescent COVID-19.

The gene calls are TRBV19 and TRBJ1-2; maybe TRBD1 (5 bases). Trimming shortened V by 7 bases and J by 3 bases, and 15 bases separated the two germline ends. The CDR3 extends over 14 amino acids. Germline loops: CDR1 LNHDA, CDR2 SQIVND (reference sequence). The CDR3 spells CASTDRVRDYGYTF. The CDR3 bases are TGTGCCAGTACTGACAGAGTAAGAGACTATGGCTACACCTTC.

The rearrangement links TRBV19 to TRBJ2-1; possible D gene TRBD1, 6 bases. V lost 2 bases, J lost 4 bases, and 12 bases lay in between. This CDR3 region has 15 residues. Germline CDR1 and CDR2: LNHDA and SQIVND (reference sequence). CDR3 in DNA: TGTGCCAGTAGTATAAAGGACAGCCCTTACAATGAGCAGTTCTTC. As protein: CASSIKDSPYNEQFF.

This clone occurred once. This chain joins TRBV5-4 and TRBJ2-1; perhaps TRBD2 as D (5 bases). Germline CDR1 reads SGHNT; CDR2 reads YYREEE (reference sequence). The CDR3 runs 15 residues. V shed 0 bases and J shed 4 bases, with 11 bases lying between them. The CDR3 sequence: CASSLDRAGYNEQFF. The CDR3 nucleotides read TGTGCCAGCAGCTTGGATAGGGCGGGTTACAATGAGCAGTTCTTC.

The chain has TRBV4-1 and TRBJ2-3; D call uncertain. V dropped 3 bases and J dropped 5 bases, with 6 bases sitting between them. The CDR3 totals 12 residues. Germline V lookup: CDR1 MGHRA, CDR2 YSYEKL. The CDR3 spells CASSQREDTQYF. CDR3 nucleotides: TGCGCCAGCAGCCAGAGAGAAGATACGCAGTATTTT.

The chain has TRBV6-2 or TRBV6-3 and TRBJ2-2, with unresolved D. Germline V gene lookup returns CDR1 MNHEY and CDR2 SVGEGT. The CDR3 is 14 amino acids. Trimming cost V 2 bases and J 3 bases, with 7 bases left between them. CDR3 in DNA: TGTGCCAGCAGTTACGGAGCCTACACCGGGGAGCTGTTTTTT. Translation gives CASSYGAYTGELFF.

The J gene is TRBJ1-1, the V gene TRBV6-5, with D unresolved. V gave up 8 bases and J gave up 0 bases, with 16 bases separating them. Germline lookup yields CDR1 MNHEY and CDR2 SVGAGI. The CDR3 totals 15 residues. In DNA, the CDR3 is TGTGCCAGCTCTCTGGGCGGGGTTATGAACACTGAAGCTTTCTTT. As protein: CASSLGGVMNTEAFF.

The chain is built from TRBV6-4 and TRBJ1-1; possible D gene TRBD1, 5 bases. CDR1 is MRHNA, CDR2 SNTAGT, per germline. Trimming removed 6 bases from V and 1 base from J, with 9 bases in between. The CDR3 length is 13 residues. The CDR3 sequence is CASSAGWNTEAFF. CDR3 nucleotide sequence: TGTGCCAGCAGCGCAGGGTGGAACACTGAAGCTTTCTTT.

This sequence joins TRBV28 and TRBJ2-2, with 8 nucleotides matching TRBD1. Germline CDR1 MDHEN, CDR2 SYDVKM. The V gene end was trimmed by 6 bases and the J gene end by 2 bases; junction bases not matched to a gene: 11. The CDR3 is 17 amino acids. CDR3 protein: CASRVRQGPKNTGELFF. CDR3 DNA sequence: TGTGCCAGCAGGGTTCGACAGGGGCCTAAAAACACCGGGGAGCTGTTTTTT.

The chain carries TRBV24-1 and TRBJ2-7; 7 nucleotides agree with TRBD1. In germline, CDR1 is KGHDR, CDR2 SFDVKD. CDR3 size: 12 residues. Trimming at V came to 10 bases and at J to 3 bases, leaving 5 bases not matched to a gene. In nucleotides, the CDR3 is TGTGCCACAGGGGGACAGAACTACGAGCAGTACTTC. This translates into CATGGQNYEQYF.

The genes are TRBV7-9 and TRBJ2-7; D ambiguous. Trimming cost V 5 bases and J 0 bases, with 17 bases left between them. There are 16 residues in the CDR3. The germline V gene has CDR1 SEHNR and CDR2 FQNEAQ (reference sequence). The CDR3 nucleotides are TGTGCCAGCAGCCACCTTTCCGGGTCTTACTCCTACGAGCAGTACTTC. Protein sequence: CASSHLSGSYSYEQYF. Full variable domain (rest looked up from reference TRBV7-9 and TRBJ2-7): DTGVSQNPRHKITKRGQNVTFRCDPISEHNRLYWYRQTLGQGPEFLTYFQNEAQLEKSRLLSDRFSAERPKGSFSTLEIQRTEQGDSAMYLCASSHLSGSYSYEQYFGPGTRLTVT.

The chain combines TRBV29-1 with TRBJ2-1; no clear D. Germline loops: CDR1 SQVTM, CDR2 ANQGSEA. The CDR3 is made up of 13 amino acids. V lost 6 bases, J lost 0 bases, and 9 bases lay in between. CDR3: CSVASSSYNEQFF. Here the CDR3 DNA reads TGCAGCGTAGCCTCGAGCTCCTACAATGAGCAGTTCTTC.

The genes are TRBV18 and TRBJ2-3, with D uncertain. Between the trimmed V and J ends, which lost 5 bases and 9 bases, there was a span of 27 bases. This CDR3 spans 17 amino acids. Germline CDR1 and CDR2: KGHSH and LQKENI. The CDR3 nucleotides read TGTGCCAGCTCAACGACTGTTCTGACCGATCTCCCCGGGACGCAGTATTTT. Translating gives CASSTTVLTDLPGTQYF.

The gene calls are TRBV12-5 and TRBJ2-6, with TRBD1 identical over 7 bases. CDR3 length: 19 amino acids. V shed 0 bases and J 3 bases; nucleotides not matched to a gene: 11. The germline gives CDR1 LGHNT, CDR2 FRNRAP. CDR3 sequence reads: CASGLVRRQGISGANVLTF. The CDR3 nucleotides read TGTGCTAGTGGTTTGGTACGAAGACAGGGAATAAGTGGGGCCAACGTCCTGACTTTC.

The CDR3 bases are TGTGCCATCGGGGGAGGGGAGACCCAGTACTTC. Amino acid sequence: CAIGGGETQYF. This chain links TRBV27 with TRBJ2-5; 7 nucleotides agree with TRBD2. CDR1 is MNHEY, CDR2 SMNVEV, per germline (reference sequence). The CDR3 loop spans 11 amino acids. V lost 10 bases and J lost 5; bases outside the gene matches: 4.

The gene calls are TRBV14 and TRBJ2-2, with D maybe TRBD1 (6 bases). Germline V gene sequence: CDR1 SGHDN, CDR2 FVKESK. V was clipped by 2 bases and J by 3 bases, with 13 bases between them. The CDR3 is 16 residues long. In nucleotides, the CDR3 is TGTGCCAGCAGCCAAAGGGGGTTGGTCGACACCGGGGAGCTGTTTTTT. Translation gives CASSQRGLVDTGELFF.

The chain has TRBV7-9 and TRBJ2-7; a weak D match, TRBD1 (6 bases). Per the germline V gene, CDR1 is SEHNR and CDR2 is FQNEAQ (reference sequence). The CDR3 is 15 residues long. V was trimmed by 2 bases and J by 7 bases, leaving 18 bases between them. The CDR3 is CASSLKSRGSKEQYF. The CDR3 nucleotides are TGTGCCAGCAGCTTAAAATCAAGGGGGTCTAAGGAGCAGTACTTC.

This chain joins TRBV5-1 and TRBJ2-5; a weak D match, TRBD2 (6 bases). Germline lookup yields CDR1 SGHRS and CDR2 YFSETQ. Between the trimmed V and J ends, which lost 4 bases and 2 bases, there was a span of 9 bases. The CDR3 covers 13 residues. The CDR3 spells CASSREVQETQYF. The CDR3 region has the DNA TGCGCCAGCAGCAGGGAGGTACAAGAGACCCAGTACTTC.

There are a few counts of this clone. The rearrangement links TRBV10-2 to TRBJ1-6; TRBD1 might be the D (5 bases). The germline CDR1 and CDR2 sequences are WSHSY and SAAADI. CDR3 length: 13 amino acids. Trimming removed 6 bases from V and 6 bases from J, with 9 bases in between. The chain's CDR3 is CASRTVPNSPLHF. The DNA of the CDR3 is TGCGCCAGCAGGACAGTGCCTAATTCACCCCTCCACTTT.

This chain links TRBV6-1 with TRBJ2-1, with TRBD1 matching 9 bases. The trim removed 3 bases at V and 6 bases at J, leaving 9 bases unmatched. This CDR3 has 16 amino acids. The germline gives CDR1 MNHNS, CDR2 SASEGT. The CDR3 region is CASSDPGQGWVNEQFF. CDR3 nucleotides: TGTGCCAGCAGTGACCCAGGACAGGGGTGGGTCAATGAGCAGTTCTTC.

This chain links TRBV10-3 with TRBJ1-2; no clear D gene. The germline gives CDR1 ENHRY, CDR2 SYGVKD. Trimming pared 10 bases from V and 3 bases from J, leaving 15 bases between. This CDR3 comprises 13 residues. The CDR3 loop reads CATGETPDYGYTF. Written as DNA, the CDR3 is TGTGCCACCGGGGAGACACCCGACTATGGCTACACCTTC.

V is TRBV10-3 and J is TRBJ1-2; tentatively, D is TRBD1 (6 bases). The CDR3 length is 16 residues. Deletions cut 10 bases from V and 7 bases from J, with 28 bases between. Germline assignment: CDR1 ENHRY and CDR2 SYGVKD. The CDR3 loop reads CATRAPRDTQRGGYTF. The CDR3 nucleotides are TGTGCCACTCGGGCCCCCCGGGACACCCAAAGGGGTGGCTACACCTTC.

The chain recombines TRBV30 with TRBJ1-1; D is uncertain. V shed 7 bases and J shed 7 bases, with 19 bases lying between them. CDR3 length: 13 amino acids. Germline V gene lookup returns CDR1 GTSNPN and CDR2 SVGIG (reference sequence). CDR3 DNA: TGTGCCTACACGGCGGGTTTTTTGATTGAAGCTTTCTTT. Translating gives CAYTAGFLIEAFF.

This clone showed up just a few times. J is TRBJ2-3 and V is TRBV18; tentative D call: TRBD1 (6 bases). V lost 6 bases, J lost 2 bases, and 12 bases lay in between. The CDR3 covers 14 residues. The germline V gene has CDR1 KGHSH and CDR2 LQKENI. The CDR3 DNA reads TGTGCCAGCTCCCTGGACAGCCCCACAGATACGCAGTATTTT. Translation: CASSLDSPTDTQYF. The complete variable domain, with remaining parts taken from reference TRBV18 and TRBJ2-3, reads NAGVMQNPRHLVRRRGQEARLRCSPMKGHSHVYWYRQLPEEGLKFMVYLQKENIIDESGMPKERFSAEFPKEGPSILRIQQVVRGDSAAYFCASSLDSPTDTQYFGPGTRLTVL.